This T cell receptor beta chain stems from a study of blood T cell repertoires in COVID-19. The cohort comprised adults aged roughly 18 to 100 years residing in 24 US areas. In assigning cohorts, the study relied on participant-reported clinical history. As originally analysed: Amplification from reference gene primers served as the basis for estimated nucleated cell counts. Clones were read by immunoSEQ multiplex PCR, and TCRdb kept only the in-frame ones, dropping some. That table gives V, J and clone size, and the DNA gave D and trimming. The data show 150,000 or so clones, under 85% seen once. The germline V and J ends were trimmed by 2 bases and 4 bases, with 14 bases remaining between them. The CDR3 totals 15 residues. Per germline, CDR1 MNHEY and CDR2 SVGAGI.

The chain joins TRBV6-5 to TRBJ1-1, with D possibly TRBD1 on 5 matching bases. The sample consisted of PBMCs or T cells enriched from blood (not recorded which). This TCR was recovered from a man between 45 and 60 years old who had recovered from COVID-19. CDR3 residues: CASSYGRALGTEAFF. The CDR3 nucleotides read TGTGCCAGCAGTTACGGCAGGGCCTTAGGCACTGAAGCTTTCTTT.